This TCR beta chain came from a study of blood T cell repertoires in COVID-19. Across the study: Both acute and convalescent COVID-19 samples were obtained from the United States, Italy and Spain. PBMCs, B-cell-depleted T cells, or T cells provided the cDNA or gDNA that made up the material.

This CDR3 is 19 amino acids long. V dropped 5 bases and J dropped 10; count of bases not matched to a gene: 23. Germline-derived CDR1 and CDR2 are MNHEY and SMNVEV (reference sequence). The table came from immunoSEQ multiplex PCR; TCRdb's copy has only in-frame clones and leaves some out. The repertoire has a few hundred thousand clones, approximately 89% of them found once; the top ten carry over 0.7%. This receptor was taken from a woman aged 35 to 49 who had been exposed to COVID-19. The chain couples TRBV27 to TRBJ1-6; 7 positions agree with TRBD1. The sequenced material came from PBMCs or T cells enriched from blood (not recorded which). CDR3 nucleotide sequence: TGTGCCAGCAGTCCAAGAGTGGCACCACTGGGACCAGGGGGATCACCCCTCCACTTT. Residues: CASSPRVAPLGPGGSPLHF.